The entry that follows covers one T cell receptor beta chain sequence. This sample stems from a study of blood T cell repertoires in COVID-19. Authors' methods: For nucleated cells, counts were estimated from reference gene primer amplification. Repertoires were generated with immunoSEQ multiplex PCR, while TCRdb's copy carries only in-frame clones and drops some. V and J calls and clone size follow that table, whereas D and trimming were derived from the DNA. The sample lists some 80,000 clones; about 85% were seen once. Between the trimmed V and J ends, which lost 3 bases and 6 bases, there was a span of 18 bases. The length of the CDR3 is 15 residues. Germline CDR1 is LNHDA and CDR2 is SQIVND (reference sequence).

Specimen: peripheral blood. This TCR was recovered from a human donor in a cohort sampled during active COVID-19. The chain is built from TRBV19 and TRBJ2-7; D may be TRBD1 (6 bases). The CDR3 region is CASSMGRGPHGEQYF. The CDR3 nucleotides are TGTGCCAGTAGTATGGGCAGGGGACCCCACGGCGAGCAGTACTTC.